Described below is a single T cell receptor beta chain sequence and its context. Trimming cost V 2 bases and J 7 bases; bases outside gene matches: 8. This CDR3 contains 15 residues. Per germline, CDR1 MGHDK and CDR2 SYGVNS. These data are taken from a study of shared clonotypes between healthy human individuals. Study-level information: Those who served as donors were two women and three men between the ages of 18 and 49. CD4 naive cells filled three plates per donor, CD4 memory three, CD8 naive two and CD8 memory one.

The split of CD4+ cells yielded CD45RA+ naive and CD45RA-negative memory subsets. In the original workflow: Sequence data from immunoSEQ were junction-only and lacked quality scores; consequently, filtering differed. Here immunoSEQ multiplex PCR was the method, and the copy in TCRdb shows in-frame clones only, minus some. That table furnishes V, J and clone size, whereas the DNA furnished D and trimming. This sample has some 1.1 million clones, with roughly 80% found just once. The source material was memory CD4+ T cells from PBMCs. Subset denoted: CD45RA-negative fraction. This chain uses TRBV25-1 with TRBJ1-1; 9 bases match TRBD1. This TCR derives from a young man in good health. Some clones in this sample may be carry-over from other donors' samples. The CDR3 is CASSEADRGNFEAFF. CDR3 DNA: TGTGCCAGCAGTGAAGCGGACAGGGGCAACTTTGAAGCTTTCTTT.